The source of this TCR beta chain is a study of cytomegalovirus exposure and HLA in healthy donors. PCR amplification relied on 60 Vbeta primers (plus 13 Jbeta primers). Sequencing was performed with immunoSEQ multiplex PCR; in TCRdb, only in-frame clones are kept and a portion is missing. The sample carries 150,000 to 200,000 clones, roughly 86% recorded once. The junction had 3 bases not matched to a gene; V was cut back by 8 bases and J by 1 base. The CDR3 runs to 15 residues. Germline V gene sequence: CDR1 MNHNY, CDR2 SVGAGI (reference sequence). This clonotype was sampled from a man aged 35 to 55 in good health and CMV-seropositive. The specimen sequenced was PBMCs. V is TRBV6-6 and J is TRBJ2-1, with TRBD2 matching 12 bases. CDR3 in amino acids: CASQGTSGSYNEQFF. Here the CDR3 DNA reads TGTGCCAGCCAAGGGACTAGCGGGTCCTACAATGAGCAGTTCTTC.